Listed here are 21 T cell receptor beta chains from one sample, sequenced in a study of T cells in Graves' hyperthyroidism and ophthalmopathy (dated by TCRdb to about 2019). The library was prepared using multiplex PCR. Instrument used: Illumina HiSeq 2000. The TCR beta CDR3 regions were amplified from the RNA transcripts. For the first round of RT-PCR on the TCR CDR3, the HTBI primer set was used together with the Qiagen OneStep RT-PCR kit. TCRdb cleaned the public reads at Q25 with fastp, built clones with MiXCR and kept in-frame beta chains. Each record represents a unique CDR3 protein, reported with the most common genes and DNA among its rows. This sample is represented by 35,000 or so distinct CDR3 sequences; around 50% of them were singletons. The ten largest make up 15% to 20% of the sample. The source material was blood. These receptors were taken from a man in his forties or fifties with Graves' ophthalmopathy.

This clonotype has at least ten counts. J is TRBJ2-5 and V is TRBV10-1; TRBD1 agrees at 7 bases. The germline V gene encodes CDR1 WNHNN and CDR2 SYGVQD (reference sequence). After removal of 0 bases from V and 1 base from J, the junction contained 5 bases not matched to a gene. The CDR3 loop spans 16 amino acids. CDR3 sequence: CASSESPGTAQETQYF. The CDR3 nucleotides are TGCGCCAGCAGTGAGTCTCCCGGGACAGCCCAAGAGACCCAGTACTTC.

This chain connects TRBV29-1 to TRBJ2-5; 7 bases are a match to TRBD1. Germline CDR1 SQVTM, CDR2 ANQGSEA. This CDR3 spans 12 amino acids. Germline trimming cut 6 bases from V and 1 base from J; bases unmatched to any gene: 2. CDR3 nucleotide sequence: TGCAGCGTCTACAGGGGCCAAGAGACCCAGTACTTC. Protein: CSVYRGQETQYF.

The V and J genes are TRBV6-5 and TRBJ2-2; a weak D match, TRBD1 (5 bases). V lost 3 bases and J lost 4, with 21 bases in between. This CDR3 contains 18 residues. Germline CDR1 and CDR2: MNHEY and SVGAGI. The CDR3 DNA sequence: TGTGCCAGCAGTTATTCGTCGACAGTCGGAATGGGCACCGGGGAGCTGTTTTTT. This encodes CASSYSSTVGMGTGELFF.

At least ten counts were recorded for this clonotype. The chain joins TRBV9 to TRBJ1-2; 7 bases map to TRBD1. Germline V lookup: CDR1 SGDLS, CDR2 YYNGEE. The CDR3 has 14 residues. The J segment lost 7 bases and the V segment lost 0 bases, leaving 6 bases of the junction unmatched. CDR3 sequence (DNA): TGTGCCAGCAGCGTAGGGGAGGGGGCGACTGGCTACACCTTC. Protein sequence: CASSVGEGATGYTF.

Concerning this clonotype: Germline is not matched at one junction end, which may reflect a read error. J is TRBJ2-3 and V is TRBV5-1; D ambiguous. CDR1 SGHRS and CDR2 YFSETQ come from the germline V gene. This CDR3 contains 16 residues. The CDR3 DNA reads TGCGCCAGCAGCTTGGAACATGCTGCACGCACTGATACACAGTATTTT. It encodes CASSLEHAARTDTQYF.

This sequence joins TRBV11-3 and TRBJ2-3; the match to TRBD2 covers 12 bases. The CDR3 contains 17 residues. Germline V gene data show CDR1 as SGHNT and CDR2 as YENEEA. The V segment lost 1 base and the J segment 2 bases; nucleotides outside the gene matches: 4. This CDR3 reads CASSLGLAGVVTDTQYF. The CDR3 DNA follows: TGTGCCAGCAGCTTAGGACTAGCGGGAGTTGTCACAGATACGCAGTATTTT.

This clonotype was seen ten or more times. The V and J genes are TRBV7-3 and TRBJ2-3, with D maybe TRBD2 (5 bases). The CDR3 sequence is 15 residues long. Germline lookup yields CDR1 SGHTA and CDR2 FQGTGA. V shed 5 bases and J shed 5 bases, with 17 bases lying between them. For the CDR3, the DNA is TGTGCCAGCAGCCAATCCGGGGTCGCCGTAGATACGCAGTATTTT. As protein: CASSQSGVAVDTQYF.

Turning to this clonotype: A much larger clone differs from this one at a single base, so this may be a read error. This is likely a read error, given that the CDR3 carries no conserved phenylalanine or tryptophan at its end. V gene TRBV28 combines with J gene TRBJ2-2; 8 nucleotides line up with TRBD2. Trimming took 6 bases from V and 0 from J; bases not matched to a gene: 12. The CDR3 runs 18 residues. Germline values: CDR1 MDHEN, CDR2 SYDVKM. CDR3 region: CASSSLWRGATNTGELFL. CDR3 nucleotide sequence: TGTGCCAGCAGCTCCCTTTGGCGGGGGGCTACGAACACCGGGGAGCTGTTTTTG.

As regards this clonotype: This may arise from a read error, as a much more abundant clone is one base away. The chain is built from TRBV27 and TRBJ1-1, with a possible D match to TRBD1 (5 bases). V was trimmed by 10 bases and J by 1 base, leaving 10 bases between them. Germline CDR1 is MNHEY and CDR2 is SMNVEV (reference sequence). The CDR3 has 12 residues. The CDR3 DNA reads as TGTGCCACGGGGGTTGGGAACACTGAAGCTTTCTTT. It specifies CATGVGNTEAFF.

The V gene is TRBV15, the J gene TRBJ1-6; D call uncertain. The CDR3 has 18 amino acids. Trimming stripped 7 bases from V and 4 bases from J, with 23 bases between. The germline gives CDR1 LNHNV, CDR2 YYDKDF (reference sequence). The CDR3 here is CATTQRVGSLNYNSPLHF. In DNA form, the CDR3 reads TGTGCCACCACCCAACGCGTTGGCAGCCTTAATTATAATTCACCCCTCCACTTT.

The V and J genes are TRBV2 and TRBJ2-3; the D gene is possibly TRBD1 (6 bases). The CDR3 runs to 13 residues. CDR1 is SNHLY, CDR2 FYNNEI, per germline. CDR3 protein: CAIRQASPDTQYF. CDR3 nucleotide sequence: TGTGCTATAAGACAGGCGAGTCCAGATACGCAGTATTTT.

The sample holds many counts of this clonotype. This may arise from a read error, as a much more abundant clone is one base away. Because the CDR3 is missing its conserved closing phenylalanine or tryptophan, this is likely a read error. CDR3 DNA: TGTGCCAGCAGTGAAGCGCGGGGGAGGGGGGAAGCTTTCTCT. Its protein product is CASSEARGRGEAFS. The rearrangement links TRBV2 to TRBJ1-1; D may be TRBD1 (6 bases). CDR3 length: 14 amino acids. Germline lookup yields CDR1 SNHLY and CDR2 FYNNEI. Deletions cut 0 bases from V and 8 bases from J, with 13 bases between.

A remark on this clonotype: A much larger clone lies one base from this, so it may be a read error. The V gene is TRBV19, the J gene TRBJ1-6; weak D call: TRBD1 (6 bases). The germline V gene has CDR1 LNHDA and CDR2 SQIVND (reference sequence). V lost 9 bases and J 1 base, leaving 13 bases between the germline ends. The CDR3 is 15 amino acids. CDR3 sequence: CASLEQGSYNSPLHF. The CDR3 nucleotides are TGTGCCAGCTTGGAACAGGGTTCCTATAATTCACCCCTCCACTTT.

At least ten counts were recorded for this clonotype. The rearrangement joins TRBV4-2 to TRBJ1-1; no firm D call. The CDR3 is 14 residues long. CDR1 and CDR2 (germline): LGHNA, YNFKEQ. V lost 0 bases and J 4 bases, leaving 9 bases between the germline ends. CDR3 residues: CASSQDWVSTEAFF. Here the CDR3 DNA reads TGTGCCAGCAGCCAAGATTGGGTTAGCACTGAAGCTTTCTTT.

At least ten counts were recorded for this clonotype. The rearrangement uses TRBV7-9 and TRBJ1-2, with D perhaps matching TRBD1 (5 bases). The V gene lost 0 bases and the J gene lost 2 bases, with 16 bases spanning the gap. The CDR3 sequence is 17 residues long. Germline V gene lookup returns CDR1 SEHNR and CDR2 FQNEAQ (reference sequence). CDR3 sequence reads: CASSLALLPGANYGYTF. Here the CDR3 DNA reads TGTGCCAGCAGCTTAGCGCTACTCCCCGGGGCCAACTATGGCTACACCTTC.

The chain links TRBV20-1 to TRBJ2-1, with TRBD1 matching over 9 bases. The CDR3 extends over 15 amino acids. V lost 2 bases to trimming and J lost 4 bases; unmatched junction nucleotides: 6. CDR1 is DFQATT, CDR2 SNEGSKA, per germline (reference sequence). The CDR3 DNA sequence: TGCAGTGCTAGACTATGGGACAGGGAATACAATGAGCAGTTCTTC. Encoded protein: CSARLWDREYNEQFF.

The CDR3 region is CAISESRGSDTQYF. DNA of the CDR3: TGTGCCATCAGTGAGTCGCGCGGCTCAGATACGCAGTATTTT. This chain connects TRBV10-3 to TRBJ2-3; D is ambiguous. Germline V CDR1 and CDR2: ENHRY, SYGVKD. Trimming cost V 0 bases and J 4 bases, with 8 bases left between them. This CDR3 spans 14 amino acids.

This clonotype occurred many times. This chain joins TRBV6-5 and TRBJ2-1; 13 bases align to TRBD2. V dropped 6 bases and J dropped 6; count of bases not matched to a gene: 5. Germline loops: CDR1 MNHEY, CDR2 SVGAGI. This CDR3 comprises 15 residues. The CDR3 DNA reads as TGTGCCAGCAGACCTGGACTAGCGGGAGCCAATGAGCAGTTCTTC. Its protein is CASRPGLAGANEQFF.

This clonotype has ten or more counts. The gene calls are TRBV4-1 and TRBJ2-1, with D perhaps matching TRBD1 (6 bases). V lost 2 bases and J lost 0, with 8 bases in between. The CDR3 consists of 15 residues. Germline V gives CDR1 MGHRA, CDR2 YSYEKL. This CDR3 is CASSQTGSSYNEQFF. The CDR3 nucleotides are TGCGCCAGCAGCCAAACAGGGAGCTCCTACAATGAGCAGTTCTTC.

This clonotype appeared many times. The CDR3: CARGTRGVYNEQFF. The CDR3 DNA sequence: TGCGCCAGAGGGACTAGGGGGGTTTACAATGAGCAGTTCTTC. The rearrangement links TRBV10-1 to TRBJ2-1, with TRBD2 matching over 8 bases. J gave up 4 bases and V 9 bases, and 8 bases lay outside the gene matches. This CDR3 comprises 14 residues. Germline V gene data show CDR1 as WNHNN and CDR2 as SYGVQD (reference sequence).

This clonotype has ten or more counts. The chain carries TRBV7-9 and TRBJ2-1; tentative D call: TRBD2 (5 bases). There are 15 residues in the CDR3. V was trimmed by 4 bases and J by 8 bases, leaving 18 bases between them. Germline CDR1 SEHNR, CDR2 FQNEAQ (reference sequence). In DNA, the CDR3 is TGTGCCAGCAGCTCCCCCTTTGCTGCGGACTATGAGCAGTTCTTC. It codes for CASSSPFAADYEQFF.